The clone carrying this TCR beta chain was seen just once. The sample is drawn from a study of T cell responses to AZD1222 COVID-19 vaccine. TCRdb keeps only in-frame clones here, not all; method: immunoSEQ multiplex PCR. The data hold 130,000 or so clones, with more than 85% observed a single time. V was shortened by 5 bases and J by 4 bases, with 15 bases between the two germline ends. The CDR3 loop spans 14 amino acids. Germline V CDR1 and CDR2: SGHDT, YYEEEE. The receptor comes from an adult who received the AZD1222 COVID-19 vaccine. The rearrangement uses TRBV5-6 and TRBJ2-5; D unclear. Sequences were derived from peripheral blood, sampled 28 days after the second AZD1222 dose. CDR3 sequence reads: CASSPGSIGETQYF. CDR3 nucleotide sequence: TGTGCCAGCAGTCCCGGGTCAATCGGAGAGACCCAGTACTTC. Using reference TRBV5-6 and TRBJ2-5 for the parts outside the CDR3, the full variable domain is DAGVTQSPTHLIKTRGQQVTLRCSPKSGHDTVSWYQQALGQGPQFIFQYYEEEERQRGNFPDRFSGHQFPNYSSELNVNALLLGDSALYLCASSPGSIGETQYFGPGTRLLVL.